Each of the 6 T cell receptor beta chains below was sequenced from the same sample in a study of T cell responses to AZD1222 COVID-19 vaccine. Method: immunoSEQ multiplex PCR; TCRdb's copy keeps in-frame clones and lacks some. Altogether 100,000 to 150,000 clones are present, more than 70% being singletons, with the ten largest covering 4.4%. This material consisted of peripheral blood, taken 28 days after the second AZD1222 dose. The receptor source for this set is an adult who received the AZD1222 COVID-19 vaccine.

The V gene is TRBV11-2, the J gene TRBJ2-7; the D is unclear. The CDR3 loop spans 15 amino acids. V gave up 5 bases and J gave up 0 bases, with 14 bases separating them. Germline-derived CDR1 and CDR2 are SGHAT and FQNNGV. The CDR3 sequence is CASSLLSNPSYEQYF. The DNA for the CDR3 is TGTGCCAGCAGCCTTCTTTCAAATCCCTCCTACGAGCAGTACTTC.

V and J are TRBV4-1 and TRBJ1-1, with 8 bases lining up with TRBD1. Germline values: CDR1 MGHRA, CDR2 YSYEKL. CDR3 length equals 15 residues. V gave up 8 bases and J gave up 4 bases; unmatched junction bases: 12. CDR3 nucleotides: TGCGCCAGCGTTATGTCTAGGACAGGGTTCACTGAAGCTTTCTTT. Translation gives CASVMSRTGFTEAFF.

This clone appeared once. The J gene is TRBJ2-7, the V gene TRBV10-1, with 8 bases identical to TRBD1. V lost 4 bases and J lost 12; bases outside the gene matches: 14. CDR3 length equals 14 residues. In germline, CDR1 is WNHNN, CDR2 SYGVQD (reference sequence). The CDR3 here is CASSGNSRGLLGYF. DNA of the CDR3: TGCGCCAGCAGTGGAAATTCCAGGGGGCTCCTCGGGTACTTC.

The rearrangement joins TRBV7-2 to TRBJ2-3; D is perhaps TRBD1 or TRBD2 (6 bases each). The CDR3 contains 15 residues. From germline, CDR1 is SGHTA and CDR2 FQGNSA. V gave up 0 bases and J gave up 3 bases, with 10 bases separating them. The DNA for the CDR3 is TGTGCCAGCAGCTTAGCGGGGGGCGTGACAGATACGCAGTATTTT. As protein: CASSLAGGVTDTQYF.

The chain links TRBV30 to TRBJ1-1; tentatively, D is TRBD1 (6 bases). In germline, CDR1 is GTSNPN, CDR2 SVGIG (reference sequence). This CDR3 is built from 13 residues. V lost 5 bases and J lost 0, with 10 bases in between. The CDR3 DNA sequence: TGTGCCTGGGCAGACAGGTTGAACACTGAAGCTTTCTTT. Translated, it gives CAWADRLNTEAFF. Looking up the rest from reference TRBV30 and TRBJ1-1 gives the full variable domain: SQTIHQWPATLVQPVGSPLSLECTVEGTSNPNLYWYRQAAGRGLQLLFYSVGIGQISSEVPQNLSASRPQDRQFILSSKKLLLSDSGFYLCAWADRLNTEAFFGQGTRLTVV.

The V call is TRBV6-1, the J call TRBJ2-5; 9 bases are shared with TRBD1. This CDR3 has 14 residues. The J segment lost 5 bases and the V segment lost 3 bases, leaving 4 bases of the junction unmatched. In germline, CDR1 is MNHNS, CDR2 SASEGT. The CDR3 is CASSEDRGRETQYF. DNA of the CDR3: TGTGCCAGCAGTGAGGACAGGGGAAGGGAGACCCAGTACTTC.